This TCR beta chain was identified in a study of Tregs in tolerant kidney transplant recipients. Study findings and constraints: Tregs expanded with activated donor B cells seemed most donor-specific. Tolerant patients' donor-specific Tregs expanded beyond overall Tregs, suggesting antigen-driven growth.

Recipients received nonmyeloablative bone marrow transplants from related graft donors, with transient mixed chimerism. V lost 4 bases to trimming and J lost 5 bases, with 20 bases between them. This CDR3 has 16 amino acids. Germline CDR1 KGHSH, CDR2 LQKENI. Libraries were prepared by immunoSEQ multiplex PCR; TCRdb keeps only in-frame clonotypes and omits some of them. Seen here are about 81,000 clones, around nine tenths observed once, and the top ten hold 1.6%. This clone was detected once. Its antigen is currently unknown. The TCR sequence derives from a human patient who received a combined kidney and bone marrow transplant. T cells may partly derive from the graft donor. The rearrangement links TRBV18 to TRBJ1-2; maybe TRBD1 (6 bases). This material consisted of CD4+ T cells from blood (PBMCs), taken 24 months after the transplant. The DNA for the CDR3 is TGTGCCAGCTCACAAACAGGGATTTCGGTACAATATGGCTACACCTTC. Its protein product is CASSQTGISVQYGYTF.